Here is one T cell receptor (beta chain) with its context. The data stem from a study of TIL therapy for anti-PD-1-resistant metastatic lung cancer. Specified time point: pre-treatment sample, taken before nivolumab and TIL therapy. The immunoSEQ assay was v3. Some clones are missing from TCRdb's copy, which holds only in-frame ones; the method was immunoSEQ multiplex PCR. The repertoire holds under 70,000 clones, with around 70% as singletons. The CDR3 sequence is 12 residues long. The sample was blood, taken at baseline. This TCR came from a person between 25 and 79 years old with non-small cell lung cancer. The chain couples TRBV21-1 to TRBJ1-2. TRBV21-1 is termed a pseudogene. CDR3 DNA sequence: TGTGCCAGCAGCAAAGTAAAACGGGGGTTAACCTTC. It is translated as CASSKVKRGLTF.